This TCR beta chain derives from a study of T cell responses to AZD1222 COVID-19 vaccine. Study information: Second-dose groups at about 4 or about 12 weeks were pooled.

Concerning this clone itself: Antigen: not known.

Study results and limitations: The breadth and depth of Spike-specific TCRs increased once two AZD1222 doses had been given.

TCRdb's copy holds only in-frame clones and misses some; the assay was immunoSEQ multiplex PCR. The sample shows 100,000 or so clones, 87% of them seen only once. V shed 0 bases, J shed 1 base, and the junction held 10 bases outside the gene matches. This CDR3 has 19 residues. In germline, CDR1 is LNHNV, CDR2 YYDKDF (reference sequence). The receptor was derived from an adult in good health. The sequencing here drew on peripheral blood, taken on day 0 of AZD1222 vaccination. This rearrangement joins TRBV15 to TRBJ2-1, with TRBD2 identical over 9 bases. The CDR3 DNA reads as TGTGCCACCAGCAGAGATGGGGGTAGCGGGAGTGTGTCCTACAATGAGCAGTTCTTC. Its protein product is CATSRDGGSGSVSYNEQFF.